This passage covers 19 T cell receptor beta chains from one sample sequenced in a study of cytomegalovirus exposure and HLA in healthy donors. It was with 60 Vbeta and 13 Jbeta primers that the PCR ran. TCRdb's copy holds only in-frame clones and misses some; the assay was immunoSEQ multiplex PCR. The data contain about 100,000 clones, about 72% of them singletons. The sample was PBMCs. Receptor source: a man aged 18-30 years in good health and CMV-seronegative.

The V and J genes are TRBV7-2 and TRBJ1-1; D is perhaps TRBD1 (6 bases). Germline V gene data show CDR1 as SGHTA and CDR2 as FQGNSA. The CDR3 runs to 14 residues. V was shortened by 0 bases and J by 10 bases, with 15 bases between the two germline ends. CDR3 sequence reads: CASSLAPLDRVAFF. The CDR3 bases are TGTGCCAGCAGCTTAGCCCCTTTGGACAGAGTAGCTTTCTTT.

V gene TRBV2 combines with J gene TRBJ1-3, with D perhaps matching TRBD1 (5 bases). CDR1 is SNHLY, CDR2 FYNNEI, per germline. This CDR3 has 14 residues. Trimming left V 4 bases short and J 2 bases short, with 9 bases between. The CDR3 is CASSAGTAGNTIYF. DNA for the CDR3: TGTGCCAGCAGTGCCGGGACTGCTGGAAACACCATATATTTT.

This sequence joins TRBV4-3 and TRBJ2-7; TRBD2 is a possible D gene (5 bases). Germline values: CDR1 LGHNA, CDR2 YSLEER. The V gene lost 0 bases and the J gene lost 7 bases, with 10 bases spanning the gap. The CDR3 has 13 amino acids. CDR3 in amino acids: CASSQERGREQYF. The CDR3, as DNA: TGCGCCAGCAGCCAAGAACGGGGAAGGGAGCAGTACTTC.

The chain couples TRBV7-9 to TRBJ1-2; 9 nucleotides align to TRBD1. The CDR3 spans 15 residues. The germline CDR1 and CDR2 sequences are SEHNR and FQNEAQ (reference sequence). With 5 bases clipped from V and 4 bases from J, the junction kept 8 bases outside the gene matches. CDR3 bases: TGTGCCAGCAGCATTCACAGGGGGCCAGGCTATGGCTACACCTTC. Its protein is CASSIHRGPGYGYTF.

Regarding this clone: An end of the junction differs from the germline gene, which may be a read error. As DNA, the CDR3 is TGTGCCAGCAGAGACGACAGGGACCGGTATGGCTACCCCTTC. Its protein product is CASRDDRDRYGYPF. The chain links TRBV7-2 to TRBJ1-2; 7 bases fit TRBD1. This CDR3 comprises 14 residues. Germline V gives CDR1 SGHTA, CDR2 FQGNSA.

The CDR3 nucleotides read TGTGCCAGCAGCCCACAGGGGGCAGGGGCTGAAGCTTTCTTT. Its protein product is CASSPQGAGAEAFF. The V call is TRBV9, the J call TRBJ1-1; 9 nucleotides match TRBD1. J was trimmed by 6 bases and V by 4 bases; bases with no gene match: 7. Germline lookup yields CDR1 SGDLS and CDR2 YYNGEE. The CDR3 consists of 14 residues.

V is TRBV7-9 and J is TRBJ2-7; TRBD2 matches 14 bases. Trimming removed 5 bases from V and 0 bases from J; junction bases left unmatched: 6. Germline CDR1 is SEHNR and CDR2 is FQNEAQ (reference sequence). The CDR3 loop spans 17 amino acids. The CDR3 protein is CASSPGLAGAGSYEQYF. The CDR3 bases are TGTGCCAGCAGCCCGGGACTAGCGGGGGCCGGCTCCTACGAGCAGTACTTC.

The genes are TRBV7-8 and TRBJ2-5; D is unresolved. From germline, CDR1 is SGHVS and CDR2 FQNEAQ. This CDR3 has 11 residues. The V and J ends lost 4 bases and 9 bases respectively, with 9 bases between them. As DNA, the CDR3 is TGTGCCAGCAGCTCTATACGGGCCCAGTACTTC. Translated: CASSSIRAQYF.

CDR3 protein: CASSLNPGQETQYF. The DNA for the CDR3 is TGTGCCAGCAGCTTGAATCCGGGACAAGAGACCCAGTACTTC. The chain joins TRBV7-2 to TRBJ2-5; D is perhaps TRBD2 (5 bases). The CDR3 spans 14 residues. Per the germline V gene, CDR1 is SGHTA and CDR2 is FQGNSA. Trimming shortened V by 3 bases and J by 2 bases, and 10 bases separated the two germline ends.

This chain uses TRBV27 with TRBJ1-1; possibly TRBD1 for D (6 bases). The V and J ends lost 1 base and 0 bases respectively, with 12 bases between them. Per germline, CDR1 MNHEY and CDR2 SMNVEV (reference sequence). CDR3 length equals 16 residues. The CDR3 loop is CASSLFGGRVNTEAFF. CDR3 DNA: TGTGCCAGCAGTTTATTCGGGGGGCGGGTGAACACTGAAGCTTTCTTT.

The chain joins TRBV7-9 to TRBJ1-4, with TRBD1 matching over 8 bases. Germline V gene lookup returns CDR1 SEHNR and CDR2 FQNEAQ (reference sequence). V shed 3 bases, J shed 8 bases, and the junction held 5 bases outside the gene matches. The CDR3 has 14 residues. CDR3 residues: CASSFTGGVEKLFF. The CDR3 DNA reads TGTGCCAGCAGCTTCACAGGGGGGGTGGAAAAACTGTTTTTT. Using reference TRBV7-9 and TRBJ1-4 for the parts outside the CDR3, the full variable domain is DTGVSQNPRHKITKRGQNVTFRCDPISEHNRLYWYRQTLGQGPEFLTYFQNEAQLEKSRLLSDRFSAERPKGSFSTLEIQRTEQGDSAMYLCASSFTGGVEKLFFGSGTQLSVL.

V gene TRBV7-6 combines with J gene TRBJ2-7, with TRBD1 as a possible D gene (6 bases). The CDR3 has 15 residues. Germline CDR1 reads SGHVS; CDR2 reads FNYEAQ. Trimming left V 5 bases short and J 2 bases short, with 16 bases between. CDR3 sequence (DNA): TGTGCCAGCAGCCCAAGGACAGCCTCGACCTACGAGCAGTACTTC. Translated: CASSPRTASTYEQYF.

The chain uses TRBV5-6 and TRBJ2-1; possibly TRBD1 for D (5 bases). V was pared by 1 base and J by 7 bases, with 9 bases between. The CDR3 runs 13 residues. CDR1 and CDR2 from the germline V gene are SGHDT and YYEEEE. For the CDR3, the DNA is TGTGCCAGCAGCTTGTGGGGCTTGAATGAGCAGTTCTTC. Translating gives CASSLWGLNEQFF.

The rearrangement uses TRBV11-2 and TRBJ1-6, with TRBD1 matching over 8 bases. Germline values: CDR1 SGHAT, CDR2 FQNNGV. This CDR3 is built from 17 residues. The V segment lost 9 bases and the J segment 1 base; nucleotides outside the gene matches: 11. Written as DNA, the CDR3 is TGTGCCAGTCGGACAGGGTCTTATAGGTCCTATAATTCACCCCTCCACTTT. As protein: CASRTGSYRSYNSPLHF.

This sequence joins TRBV6-1 and TRBJ2-7, with D possibly matching TRBD1 (5 bases). The length of the CDR3 is 14 residues. Per germline, CDR1 MNHNS and CDR2 SASEGT. The V gene lost 2 bases and the J gene lost 5 bases, with 13 bases spanning the gap. DNA of the CDR3: TGTGCCAGCAGTGAAAATGTAGGGGTCGACGAGCAGTACTTC. Encoded protein: CASSENVGVDEQYF.

V is TRBV5-8 and J is TRBJ2-1; TRBD2 aligns across 9 bases. V lost 1 base to trimming and J lost 7 bases; unmatched junction nucleotides: 6. There are 15 residues in the CDR3. Germline V lookup: CDR1 SGHTS, CDR2 YDEGEE. The CDR3 protein is CASSLLGLARNEQFF. CDR3 nucleotide sequence: TGTGCCAGCAGCTTGTTGGGACTAGCACGGAATGAGCAGTTCTTC.

The DNA of the CDR3 is TGTGCCAGCAGCTTAGATCCTAGACGGCAAGAGACCCAGTACTTC. Its translation: CASSLDPRRQETQYF. The chain links TRBV7-2 to TRBJ2-5; D is unclear. V shed 1 base and J shed 2 bases, with 11 bases lying between them. The germline V gene encodes CDR1 SGHTA and CDR2 FQGNSA. CDR3 length equals 15 residues.

The gene calls are TRBV19 and TRBJ1-1, with D uncertain. This CDR3 is 13 amino acids long. Per the germline V gene, CDR1 is LNHDA and CDR2 is SQIVND (reference sequence). Between the trimmed V and J ends, which lost 3 bases and 5 bases, there was a span of 10 bases. The DNA for the CDR3 is TGTGCCAGTAGTATTGCGGGGTGGACTGAAGCTTTCTTT. It translates to CASSIAGWTEAFF.

The J gene is TRBJ2-1, the V gene TRBV7-3, with 12 bases lining up with TRBD1. From germline, CDR1 is SGHTA and CDR2 FQGTGA. The CDR3 covers 17 residues. The ends lost 2 bases at V and 9 bases at J; junction bases unmatched: 11. The CDR3 loop is CASSLEGGDRGPVEQFF. DNA of the CDR3: TGTGCCAGCAGCTTAGAGGGGGGGGACAGGGGGCCCGTTGAGCAGTTCTTC.